The clone carrying this T cell receptor (beta chain) was counted ten times or more. Its antigen is unidentified. For TCRbeta, the library was prepared with unique molecular identifiers. TCRdb recomputed calls from the PCR reads with MiXCR, one row per CDR3 protein. The table records fewer than 700,000 distinct CDR3 sequences, under 15% of them present only once. This sample is part of a study of T-cell reconstitution after alpha-beta-depleted transplantation in children. Study conclusions and caveats: T-cell counts and diversity were attributed mostly to newly produced T cells one year after transplant.

Trimming pared 3 bases from V and 3 bases from J, leaving 13 bases between. The V gene's germline CDR1 is SGHTA and CDR2 FQGNSA. This CDR3 is built from 15 residues. The rearrangement uses TRBV7-2 and TRBJ2-3, with D possibly being TRBD2 (7 bases). This receptor was obtained from a male patient younger than 18 who had a stem cell transplant for acute myeloid leukemia, so the T cells may come from the graft donor. The sequenced sample was PBMCs, mostly from graft donor cells, obtained 360 days after TCRalphabeta/CD19-depleted stem cell transplant. The CDR3 DNA follows: TGTGCCAGCAGCTTTGGGGGCGGGAGTACAGATACGCAGTATTTT. It specifies CASSFGGGSTDTQYF.